This T cell receptor (beta chain) was captured in a study of T cells in localized non-small cell lung cancer. Study outcomes and limitations: Without multi-region sequencing, intratumor heterogeneity could not be excluded. Researchers found a median around 57 of the top 100 tumor clones in adjacent lung.

As concerns this clone: No antigen is known for it.

Libraries were prepared by immunoSEQ multiplex PCR; TCRdb keeps only in-frame clonotypes and omits some of them. In the table there are approximately 76,000 clones, around 82% of which are singletons. Losses at the gene ends were 3 bases for V and 0 bases for J; bases not matched to a gene: 0. The CDR3 is 16 amino acids. CDR1 LNHNV and CDR2 YYDKDF come from the germline V gene (reference sequence). Specimen: peripheral blood, collected before any cancer treatment. This chain joins TRBV15 and TRBJ2-2; 11 bases map to TRBD2. The TCR originated in a female donor of 60 years or more with stage I lung adenocarcinoma. CDR3 protein: CATSRGLAANTGELFF. CDR3 DNA: TGTGCCACCAGCAGGGGACTAGCGGCGAACACCGGGGAGCTGTTTTTT.